The 15 T cell receptor beta chains given below trace back to one sample, sequenced in a study of control samples from healthy donors and cancer patients. Produced via immunoSEQ multiplex PCR; TCRdb's table is partial and in-frame only. Found here are about 59,000 clones, more than 90% of them singletons; the top ten hold less than 2%. What was sequenced was PBMCs. All receptors come from a middle-aged man with colorectal cancer.

V gene TRBV30 combines with J gene TRBJ2-1, with 7 bases lining up with TRBD1. V lost 5 bases to trimming and J lost 0 bases; unmatched junction nucleotides: 4. The CDR3 is 14 residues long. In germline, CDR1 is GTSNPN, CDR2 SVGIG (reference sequence). The chain's CDR3 is CAWEGQSSYNEQFF. The DNA for the CDR3 is TGTGCCTGGGAGGGACAGAGCTCCTACAATGAGCAGTTCTTC.

The chain combines TRBV15 with TRBJ1-5; D gene uncertain. Trimming took off 0 bases at V and 5 bases at J, with 5 bases between the two ends. The CDR3 has 13 amino acids. Germline assignment: CDR1 LNHNV and CDR2 YYDKDF (reference sequence). CDR3 DNA: TGTGCCACCAGCAGAGACCCCTATCAGCCCCAGCATTTT. It yields the protein CATSRDPYQPQHF. Looking up the rest from reference TRBV15 and TRBJ1-5 gives the full variable domain: DAMVIQNPRYQVTQFGKPVTLSCSQTLNHNVMYWYQQKSSQAPKLLFHYYDKDFNNEADTPDNFQSRRPNTSFCFLDIRSPGLGDTAMYLCATSRDPYQPQHFGDGTRLSIL.

This sequence joins TRBV30 and TRBJ1-6; D uncertain. The CDR3 has 17 amino acids. The V gene's germline CDR1 is GTSNPN and CDR2 SVGIG (reference sequence). The germline V and J ends were trimmed by 4 bases and 8 bases, with 24 bases remaining between them. CDR3 amino acids: CAWKFGRPSQRDSPLHF. DNA for the CDR3: TGTGCCTGGAAATTCGGGCGCCCCAGCCAGAGGGATTCACCCCTCCACTTT.

With respect to this clone: Germline is not matched at one junction end, which may reflect a read error. The chain joins TRBV12-3 or TRBV12-4 to TRBJ2-7; possibly TRBD1 for D (6 bases). This CDR3 spans 13 amino acids. The CDR3 bases are TGTGCCAGCAGTCGGACAGACAGCTACGGGCAGTACTTC. Its protein product is CASSRTDSYGQYF.

This sequence joins TRBV19 and TRBJ2-1; D tentatively reads TRBD1 or TRBD2 (6 bases each). The CDR3 contains 17 residues. Trimming removed 6 bases from V and 5 bases from J, with 23 bases in between. Germline values: CDR1 LNHDA, CDR2 SQIVND (reference sequence). In DNA form, the CDR3 reads TGTGCCAGTAGCGCACTAGGAGGGGGAATGAAGAACAATGAGCAGTTCTTC. It is translated as CASSALGGGMKNNEQFF. The full variable domain, with the rest looked up from reference TRBV19 and TRBJ2-1, is DGGITQSPKYLFRKEGQNVTLSCEQNLNHDAMYWYRQDPGQGLRLIYYSQIVNDFQKGDIAEGYSVSREKKESFPLTVTSAQKNPTAFYLCASSALGGGMKNNEQFFGPGTRLTVL.

This clone has more than one count but fewer than ten. The J gene is TRBJ2-3, the V gene TRBV9; D is perhaps TRBD1 or TRBD2 (5 bases each). Per the germline V gene, CDR1 is SGDLS and CDR2 is YYNGEE. The CDR3 covers 14 residues. The germline V and J ends were trimmed by 0 bases and 5 bases, with 10 bases remaining between them. The DNA for the CDR3 is TGTGCCAGCAGCGTAGCGGGACCAAGAGATACGCAGTATTTT. Translation: CASSVAGPRDTQYF.

The CDR3 sequence: CASRGDISTGGYTF. The CDR3 nucleotides are TGTGCCAGCAGGGGGGACATCTCAACGGGAGGCTACACCTTC. The V gene is TRBV2, the J gene TRBJ1-2; D may be TRBD1 (6 bases). Germline V lookup: CDR1 SNHLY, CDR2 FYNNEI. V was clipped by 6 bases and J by 8 bases, with 19 bases between them. This CDR3 spans 14 amino acids.

The chain has TRBV10-3 and TRBJ2-5; D is ambiguous. The V and J ends lost 2 bases and 6 bases respectively, with 10 bases between them. This CDR3 has 13 amino acids. Per germline, CDR1 ENHRY and CDR2 SYGVKD. The CDR3 here is CAISEGTNKTQYF. CDR3 nucleotide sequence: TGTGCCATCAGTGAGGGCACCAATAAGACCCAGTACTTC.

The chain links TRBV5-1 to TRBJ2-2; perhaps TRBD2 as D (6 bases). Germline V gene lookup returns CDR1 SGHRS and CDR2 YFSETQ. V was trimmed by 4 bases and J by 1 base, leaving 8 bases between them. This CDR3 contains 14 residues. The CDR3 region has the DNA TGCGCCAGCAGCAAGGGACTGAACACCGGGGAGCTGTTTTTT. Residues: CASSKGLNTGELFF.

The chain employs TRBV7-9 and TRBJ2-1; D is uncertain. V lost 6 bases, J lost 4 bases, and 7 bases lay in between. Germline CDR1 is SEHNR and CDR2 is FQNEAQ (reference sequence). The CDR3 loop spans 12 amino acids. The CDR3: CASRGRYNEQFF. The CDR3 DNA reads as TGTGCCAGCAGGGGTCGGTACAATGAGCAGTTCTTC.

This CDR3 is CASSSGQGGETQYF. CDR3 coding DNA: TGTGCCAGCAGCTCCGGACAGGGAGGAGAGACCCAGTACTTC. The V and J genes are TRBV7-2 and TRBJ2-5; 8 bases are a match to TRBD1. V gave up 4 bases and J gave up 4 bases; unmatched junction bases: 5. From germline, CDR1 is SGHTA and CDR2 FQGNSA. CDR3 length: 14 amino acids.

The table lists this clone with a few counts. This chain joins TRBV14 and TRBJ2-7, with D possibly being TRBD2 (6 bases). The V and J ends lost 0 bases and 6 bases respectively, with 9 bases between them. The CDR3 is made up of 13 amino acids. The V gene's germline CDR1 is SGHDN and CDR2 FVKESK. The CDR3 sequence is CASSQDMGGEQYF. The CDR3, as DNA: TGTGCCAGCAGCCAAGATATGGGGGGCGAGCAGTACTTC.

CDR3 sequence: CATSERGRGGTDTQYF. The CDR3 bases are TGTGCCACCAGTGAGAGAGGGCGGGGGGGCACAGATACGCAGTATTTT. The V and J genes are TRBV24-1 and TRBJ2-3, with 8 bases identical to TRBD2. Germline assignment: CDR1 KGHDR and CDR2 SFDVKD. The J segment lost 1 base and the V segment lost 4 bases, leaving 6 bases of the junction unmatched. This CDR3 comprises 16 residues.

This chain connects TRBV30 to TRBJ1-2; 12 nucleotides agree with TRBD1. CDR3 length: 17 amino acids. Germline assignment: CDR1 GTSNPN and CDR2 SVGIG (reference sequence). V shed 0 bases and J 3 bases; nucleotides not matched to a gene: 8. The CDR3 DNA is TGTGCCTGGAGTGTACGGGGGGACAGGGGGCGTCACTATGGCTACACCTTC. It translates to CAWSVRGDRGRHYGYTF.

CDR3 nucleotide sequence: TGCGCCAGCAGCTTTGGACAGGGAGGAACCGGGGAGCTGTTTTTT. Its translation is CASSFGQGGTGELFF. The chain links TRBV5-1 to TRBJ2-2; 8 positions match TRBD1. CDR1 and CDR2 from the germline V gene are SGHRS and YFSETQ. V was clipped by 2 bases and J by 5 bases; unmatched bases: 5. The CDR3 totals 15 residues.